These 4 T cell receptor beta chains were sequenced from one sample in a study of T cells in Graves' hyperthyroidism and ophthalmopathy. The TCR beta CDR3 regions underwent amplification using RNA transcripts as the source. Primed by the HTBI set, a first-round RT-PCR was run on the TCR CDR3. TCRdb passed the multiplex PCR reads through MiXCR, listing each CDR3 protein once. The table has hundreds of thousands of distinct CDR3 sequences, about 45% seen once. The sequenced sample consisted of peripheral blood or thyroid tissue (not recorded which). The source of these receptors is an adult man with Graves' disease, either hyperthyroidism or ophthalmopathy (not recorded which).

This rearrangement joins TRBV12-3 or TRBV12-4 to TRBJ1-4, with D possibly being TRBD1 (6 bases). CDR3 size: 13 residues. V lost 2 bases and J lost 7, with 8 bases in between. This CDR3 reads CASSLHRVEKLFF. The CDR3, as DNA: TGTGCCAGCAGTTTACACAGGGTTGAAAAACTGTTTTTT.

This clonotype was counted once. This sequence joins TRBV10-3 and TRBJ2-5; a weak D match, TRBD2 (5 bases). CDR1 and CDR2 (germline): ENHRY, SYGVKD. This CDR3 contains 13 residues. The V end was cut by 6 bases, the J end by 7 bases, with 15 bases between. For the CDR3, the DNA is TGTGCCATCAGCCTTGACTCACGGGGGACCCAGTACTTC. This sequence encodes CAISLDSRGTQYF.

This clonotype was seen more than once but under ten times. V gene TRBV20-1 combines with J gene TRBJ2-7; a possible D gene is TRBD1 (5 bases). Germline V gives CDR1 DFQATT, CDR2 SNEGSKA (reference sequence). The germline V and J ends were trimmed by 6 bases and 6 bases, with 21 bases remaining between them. The CDR3 loop spans 14 amino acids. The CDR3 region has the DNA TGCAGTGCGGATACTCAGACAGATCGGGTCGAGCAGTACTTC. This encodes CSADTQTDRVEQYF.

Comments on this clonotype: Germline and junction disagree at one end, which may indicate a read error. V and J are TRBV7-9 and TRBJ2-7, with 9 bases matching TRBD2. Germline V CDR1 and CDR2: SEHNR, FQNEAQ (reference sequence). The CDR3 totals 17 residues. CDR3 sequence: CASSVAGTSRALTEQYF. CDR3 in DNA: TGTGCCAGCAGCGTAGCAGGGACTAGCCGGGCTTTGACCGAGCAGTACTTC.